This T cell receptor (beta chain) appears in the sequencing data of a study of cytomegalovirus exposure and HLA in healthy donors. General study results and limits: Donor immune exposure was known only as CMV serostatus. The investigators catalogued 150 or so TCR beta chains as cytomegalovirus-associated.

A remark on this clone: Its antigen remains unidentified.

Primers: 60 Vbeta forward and 13 Jbeta reverse. TCRdb's table, derived via immunoSEQ multiplex PCR, lists solely in-frame clones and lacks some. Here the sample spans around 130,000 clones, 75% being singletons. CDR1 SGHAT and CDR2 FQNNGV come from the germline V gene. This CDR3 has 17 amino acids. The TCR comes from a middle-aged woman in good health and CMV-seropositive. Sequencing was performed on PBMCs. J is TRBJ2-2 and V is TRBV11-2, with TRBD2 matching over 10 bases. The CDR3 region is CALGVPSGGWDTGELFF. The CDR3 DNA reads as TGTGCACTCGGCGTCCCTAGCGGGGGATGGGACACCGGGGAGCTGTTTTTT.